This is a list of T cell receptor beta chains from one sample in a study of cytomegalovirus exposure and HLA in healthy donors. Sequencing used immunoSEQ multiplex PCR; TCRdb keeps in-frame clones, though not all of them. The profile shows fewer than 200,000 clones, more than 75% of them singletons. Sequencing was carried out using PBMCs. Receptor source: a girl younger than two in good health and CMV-seronegative. Both conserved end residues are part of each CDR3. A D gene is named only where the DNA matches it firmly. Clone sizes are given selectively: once, few, many, or a class where the clone is expanded.

V gene,clone size,CDR3 length,D gene,J gene,CDR3 DNA,CDR3 protein
TRBV9,NA,17,TRBD1,TRBJ2-6,TGTGCCAGCAGCGCGACAGGGCTCTCGACTGGGGCCAACGTCCTGACTTTC,CASSATGLSTGANVLTF
TRBV4-1,few,13,NA,TRBJ2-1,TGCGCCAGCAGCCAAGACCAAAACAATGAGCAGTTCTTC,CASSQDQNNEQFF
TRBV7-2,NA,13,NA,TRBJ2-1,TGTGCCAGCAGCATGCGTCGGGGAAATGAGCAGTTCTTC,CASSMRRGNEQFF
TRBV5-4,NA,14,NA,TRBJ2-2,TGTGCCAGCAGCTCCCAGACAATGGCCGGGGAGCTGTTTTTT,CASSSQTMAGELFF
TRBV30,NA,12,NA,TRBJ1-2,TGTGCCTGGAGTTGGGGCGGAGGGGGCTACACCTTC,CAWSWGGGGYTF
TRBV5-4,NA,13,TRBD1,TRBJ2-7,TGTGCCAGCAGCTGGACAGGGGGACACGAGCAGTACTTC,CASSWTGGHEQYF
TRBV2,NA,16,NA,TRBJ1-3,TGTGCCAGCTGCCAGACAGGACTGCGAACTGGAAACACCATATATTTT,CASCQTGLRTGNTIYF
TRBV4-1,NA,16,NA,TRBJ2-3,TGCGCCAGCAGCCAACCCCGGGACAAGAAAAAAGATACGCAGTATTTT,CASSQPRDKKKDTQYF
TRBV5-1,NA,16,NA,TRBJ2-2,TGCGCCAGCAGCTCGCCAGAAGGGGGAAACACCGGGGAGCTGTTTTTT,CASSSPEGGNTGELFF
TRBV16,NA,13,NA,TRBJ2-7,TGTGCCAGCAGCCAAATGGGGAGCTACGAGCAGTACTTC,CASSQMGSYEQYF
TRBV10-3,NA,12,NA,TRBJ1-4,TGTGCCATCAGCGGACAGAATGAAAAACTGTTTTTT,CAISGQNEKLFF
TRBV6-1,NA,15,TRBD2,TRBJ2-7,TGTGCCAGCAGGCGAACTAGCGGGAGCGAATACGAGCAGTACTTC,CASRRTSGSEYEQYF
TRBV6-5,few,14,NA,TRBJ1-1,TGTGCCAGCAGTTACGGGCAGGGGAACACTGAAGCTTTCTTT,CASSYGQGNTEAFF
TRBV27,NA,15,NA,TRBJ1-3,TGTGCCAGCAGTCGAACAGGGCCGTCGGGAAACACCATATATTTT,CASSRTGPSGNTIYF
TRBV5-1,NA,14,NA,TRBJ1-5,TGCGCCAGCAGCTTGGGCGATGGGGGCCAGCCCCAGCATTTT,CASSLGDGGQPQHF
TRBV7-9,NA,12,NA,TRBJ2-3,TGTGCCAGCAGCTACCTCGGAGATACGCAGTATTTT,CASSYLGDTQYF
TRBV15,NA,16,NA,TRBJ2-2,TGTGCCACCAGCAGATCATCCAGCGATTACACCGGGGAGCTGTTTTTT,CATSRSSSDYTGELFF
TRBV7-2,NA,16,TRBD1,TRBJ1-4,TGTGCCAGCAGCTTAGCACCGGGACAGGGTTTTGAAAAACTGTTTTTT,CASSLAPGQGFEKLFF
TRBV5-1,NA,14,NA,TRBJ1-1,TGCGCCAGCAGCTGGGACAACTTGAACACTGAAGCTTTCTTT,CASSWDNLNTEAFF
TRBV13,NA,15,TRBD1,TRBJ1-2,TGTGCCAGCAGCTTTCCCGGACAGGGAAGGAGGGGCTACACCTTC,CASSFPGQGRRGYTF
TRBV9,NA,15,NA,TRBJ2-3,TGTGCCAGCAGCGGAACTAGCCGGTCGACAGATACGCAGTATTTT,CASSGTSRSTDTQYF
TRBV4-1,NA,17,TRBD2,TRBJ2-1,TGCGCCAGCAGCCAAGGATCCGGGACTAGGAGCTACAATGAGCAGTTCTTC,CASSQGSGTRSYNEQFF
TRBV15,NA,14,NA,TRBJ2-1,TGTGCCACCAGCAGAGAGGCTGCCTACAATGAGCAGTTCTTC,CATSREAAYNEQFF
TRBV7-9,NA,17,NA,TRBJ1-1,TGTGCCAGCAGCTTACACGGACAGAGGTCTGCGAACACTGAAGCTTTCTTT,CASSLHGQRSANTEAFF
TRBV4-3,NA,17,NA,TRBJ1-3,TGCGCCAGCAGCCAAGAATCCATTTTTAGCGCTGGAAACACCATATATTTT,CASSQESIFSAGNTIYF
TRBV6-5,NA,14,TRBD1,TRBJ1-6,TGTGCCAGCAGTTACCAGGGGGCGAATTCACCCCTCCACTTT,CASSYQGANSPLHF
TRBV25-1,NA,14,TRBD2,TRBJ2-2,TGTGCCAGCAGGGGACTAGCGGTTACCGGGGAGCTGTTTTTT,CASRGLAVTGELFF
TRBV11-2,NA,19,TRBD1,TRBJ1-2,TGTGCCAGCAGCTCATCGTTGAACTGGGCTCAACAGGGGTCCTATGGCTACACCTTC,CASSSSLNWAQQGSYGYTF
TRBV30,NA,15,TRBD1,TRBJ1-2,TGTGCCTGGAGTGTCCCGCTAGCAGGGGGCTATGGCTACACCTTC,CAWSVPLAGGYGYTF
TRBV19,NA,15,NA,TRBJ1-1,TGTGCCAGTAGTATGATGAGGCGGGGGGACACTGAAGCTTTCTTT,CASSMMRRGDTEAFF
TRBV5-6,NA,14,TRBD1,TRBJ1-2,TGTGCCAGCAGCGCTAGACAGGGGGGGTATGGCTACACCTTC,CASSARQGGYGYTF